The text below deals with one T cell receptor beta chain. What it binds is not known. The CDR3 covers 17 residues. The V end lost 2 bases, the J end lost 0 bases, and 16 bases lay between the germline ends. Germline CDR1 and CDR2: MGHDK and SYGVNS. Reverse transcribed after extraction, RNA yielded cDNA as the sequencing template. This table comes from immunoSEQ multiplex PCR, and its TCRdb copy is limited to in-frame clones, with some not included. The sample contains about 200,000 clones, roughly 60% of which appear only once. This entry comes from a study of CD8+ T cells in alopecia areata. Study-level background: The tofacitinib course ran for 6 to 18 months and was followed by 6 months off drug.

Study outcomes and limitations: Tofacitinib significantly reduced both scalp clonality and expanded CD8+ clones among the top 100.

Treatment defined: oral pan-JAK inhibitor, 5-10 mg twice daily. Sample: CD4+ T cells sorted from blood, taken at week 24, from a patient treated with tofacitinib. This chain connects TRBV25-1 to TRBJ1-1, with D perhaps matching TRBD1 (6 bases). The sequence came from a human donor with alopecia areata. CDR3 DNA: TGTGCCAGCAGTGAACCAGGGGCAGGGCCCATGAACACTGAAGCTTTCTTT. The encoded protein is CASSEPGAGPMNTEAFF.